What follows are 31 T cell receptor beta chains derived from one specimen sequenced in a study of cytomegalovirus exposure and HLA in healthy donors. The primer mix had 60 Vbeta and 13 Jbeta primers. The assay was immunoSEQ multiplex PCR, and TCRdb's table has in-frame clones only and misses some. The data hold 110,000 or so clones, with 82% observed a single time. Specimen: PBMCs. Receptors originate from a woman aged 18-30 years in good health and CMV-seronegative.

As DNA, the CDR3 is TGTGCCAGCAGCCAAGGACTAGCGGGGGGTACAGATACGCAGTATTTT. The encoded protein is CASSQGLAGGTDTQYF. The gene calls are TRBV7-7 and TRBJ2-3, with 14 bases lining up with TRBD2. Germline values: CDR1 SSHAT, CDR2 FNYEAQ (reference sequence). V was pared by 5 bases and J by 3 bases, with 4 bases of the junction left unmatched. The length of the CDR3 is 16 residues.

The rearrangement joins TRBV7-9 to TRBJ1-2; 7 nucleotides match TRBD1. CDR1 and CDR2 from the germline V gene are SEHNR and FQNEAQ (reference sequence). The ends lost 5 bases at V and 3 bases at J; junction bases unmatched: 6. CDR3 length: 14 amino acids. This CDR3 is CASSVPGTDYGYTF. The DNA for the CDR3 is TGTGCCAGCAGCGTCCCCGGGACAGACTATGGCTACACCTTC.

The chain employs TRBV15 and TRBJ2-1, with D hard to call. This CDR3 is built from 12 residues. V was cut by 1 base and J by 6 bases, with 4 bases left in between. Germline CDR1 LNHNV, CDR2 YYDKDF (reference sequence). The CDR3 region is CATSRVSNEQFF. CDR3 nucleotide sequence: TGTGCCACCAGCAGAGTCTCCAATGAGCAGTTCTTC.

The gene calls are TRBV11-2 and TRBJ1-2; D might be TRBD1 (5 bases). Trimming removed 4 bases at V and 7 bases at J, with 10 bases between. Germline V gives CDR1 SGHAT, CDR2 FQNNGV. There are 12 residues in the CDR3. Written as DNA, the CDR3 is TGTGCCAGCAGCTCCAGGGAAAGTGGCTACACCTTC. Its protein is CASSSRESGYTF.

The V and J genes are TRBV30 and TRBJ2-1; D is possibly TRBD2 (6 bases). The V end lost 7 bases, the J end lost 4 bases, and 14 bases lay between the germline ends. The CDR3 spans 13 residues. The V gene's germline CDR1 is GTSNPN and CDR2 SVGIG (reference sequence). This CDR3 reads CASTAGGYNEQFF. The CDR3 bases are TGTGCCTCTACAGCCGGGGGATACAATGAGCAGTTCTTC.

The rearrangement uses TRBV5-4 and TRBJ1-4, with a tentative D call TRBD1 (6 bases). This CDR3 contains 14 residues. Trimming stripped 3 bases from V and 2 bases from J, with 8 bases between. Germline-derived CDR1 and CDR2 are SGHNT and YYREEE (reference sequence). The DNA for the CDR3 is TGTGCCAGCAGCTCCGACAGGACTAATGAAAAACTGTTTTTT. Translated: CASSSDRTNEKLFF.

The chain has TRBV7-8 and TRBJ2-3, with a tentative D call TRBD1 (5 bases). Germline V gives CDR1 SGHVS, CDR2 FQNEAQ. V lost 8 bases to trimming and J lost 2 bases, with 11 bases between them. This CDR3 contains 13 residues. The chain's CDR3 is CASGHLTTDTQYF. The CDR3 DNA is TGTGCCAGCGGACACCTAACCACAGATACGCAGTATTTT. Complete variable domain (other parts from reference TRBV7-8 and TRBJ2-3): GAGVSQSPRYKVAKRGQDVALRCDPISGHVSLFWYQQALGQGPEFLTYFQNEAQLDKSGLPSDRFFAERPEGSVSTLKIQRTQQEDSAVYLCASGHLTTDTQYFGPGTRLTVL.

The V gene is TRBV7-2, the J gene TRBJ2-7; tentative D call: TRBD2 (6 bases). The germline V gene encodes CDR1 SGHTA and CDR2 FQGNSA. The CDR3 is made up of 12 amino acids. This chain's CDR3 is CASSPAGGCPSV. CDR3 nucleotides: TGTGCCAGCAGCCCCGCCGGAGGGTGCCCTTCCGTC.

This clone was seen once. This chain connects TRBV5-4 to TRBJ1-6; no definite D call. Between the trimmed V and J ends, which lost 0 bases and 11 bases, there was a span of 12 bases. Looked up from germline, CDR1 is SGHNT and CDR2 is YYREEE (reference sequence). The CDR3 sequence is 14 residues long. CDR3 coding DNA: TGTGCCAGCAGCTTGGAACAGCCTACAGCACCCCTCCACTTT. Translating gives CASSLEQPTAPLHF.

CDR3 coding DNA: TGTGCCAGCAGCCGAATACGGTATGAGCAGTTCTTC. Protein product: CASSRIRYEQFF. The chain uses TRBV5-6 and TRBJ2-1; D remains ambiguous. Germline V gene sequence: CDR1 SGHDT, CDR2 YYEEEE. The CDR3 has 12 residues. Deletions cut 4 bases from V and 8 bases from J, with 10 bases between.

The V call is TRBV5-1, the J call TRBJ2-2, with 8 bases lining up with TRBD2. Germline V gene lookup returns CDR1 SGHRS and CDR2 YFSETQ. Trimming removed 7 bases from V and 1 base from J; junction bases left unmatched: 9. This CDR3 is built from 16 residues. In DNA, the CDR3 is TGCGCCAGCTCCCGGGAGGGGGATCGGAACACCGGGGAGCTGTTTTTT. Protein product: CASSREGDRNTGELFF.

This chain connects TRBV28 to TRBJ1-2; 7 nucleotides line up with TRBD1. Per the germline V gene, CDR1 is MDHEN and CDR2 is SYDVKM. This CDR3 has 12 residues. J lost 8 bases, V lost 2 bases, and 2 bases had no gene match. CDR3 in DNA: TGTGCCAGCAGTTTAAAGGGACAGGGCTACACCTTC. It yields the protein CASSLKGQGYTF.

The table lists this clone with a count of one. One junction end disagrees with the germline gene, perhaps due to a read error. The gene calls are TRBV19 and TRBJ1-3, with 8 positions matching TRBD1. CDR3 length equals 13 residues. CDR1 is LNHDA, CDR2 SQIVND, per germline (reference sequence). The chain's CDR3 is CASSEGQGTTIYF. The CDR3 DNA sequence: TGTGCCAGTAGTGAAGGACAGGGAACCACCATATATTTT.

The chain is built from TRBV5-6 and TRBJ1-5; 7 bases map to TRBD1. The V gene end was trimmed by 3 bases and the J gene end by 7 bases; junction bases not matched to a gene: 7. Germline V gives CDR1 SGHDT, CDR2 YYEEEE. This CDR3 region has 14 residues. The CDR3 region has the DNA TGTGCCAGCAGCTCGACAGGGTTGGGGCAGCCCCAGCATTTT. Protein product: CASSSTGLGQPQHF.

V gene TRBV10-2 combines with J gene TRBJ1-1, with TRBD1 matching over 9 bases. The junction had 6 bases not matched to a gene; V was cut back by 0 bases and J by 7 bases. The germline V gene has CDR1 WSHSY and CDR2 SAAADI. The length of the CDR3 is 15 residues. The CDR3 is CASSESYRGLGEAFF. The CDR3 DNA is TGCGCCAGCAGTGAGTCGTACAGGGGGCTGGGTGAAGCTTTCTTT.

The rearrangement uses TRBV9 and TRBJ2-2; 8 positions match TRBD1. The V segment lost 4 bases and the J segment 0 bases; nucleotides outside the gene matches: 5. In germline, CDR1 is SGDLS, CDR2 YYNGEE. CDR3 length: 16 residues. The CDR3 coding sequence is TGTGCCAGCAGCCCAATGACAGGGGCGAACACCGGGGAGCTGTTTTTT. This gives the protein CASSPMTGANTGELFF.

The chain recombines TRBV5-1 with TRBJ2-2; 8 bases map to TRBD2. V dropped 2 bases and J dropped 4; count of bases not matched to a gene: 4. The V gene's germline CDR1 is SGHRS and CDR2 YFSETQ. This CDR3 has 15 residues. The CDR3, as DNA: TGCGCCAGCAGCTTACTTAGCGGGACCACCGGGGAGCTGTTTTTT. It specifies CASSLLSGTTGELFF.

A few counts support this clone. The CDR3 nucleotides are TGTGCCAGCAGCTTGACAGGTGGAGGGAACACTGAAGCTTTCTTT. Protein product: CASSLTGGGNTEAFF. The rearrangement uses TRBV7-2 and TRBJ1-1; D is possibly TRBD1 (6 bases). The CDR3 contains 15 residues. V lost 3 bases and J lost 1, with 12 bases in between. CDR1 SGHTA and CDR2 FQGNSA come from the germline V gene.

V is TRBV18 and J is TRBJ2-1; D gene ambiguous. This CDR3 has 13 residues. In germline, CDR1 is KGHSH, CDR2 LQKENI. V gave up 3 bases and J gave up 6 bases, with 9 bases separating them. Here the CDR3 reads CASSPLPSNEQFF. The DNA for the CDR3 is TGTGCCAGCTCACCCTTACCGAGCAATGAGCAGTTCTTC.

The CDR3 loop is CASSFGLAGAIYNEQFF. The CDR3 coding sequence is TGCGCCAGCAGCTTTGGACTAGCGGGGGCCATTTACAATGAGCAGTTCTTC. The rearrangement joins TRBV5-1 to TRBJ2-1, with 13 bases lining up with TRBD2. Germline CDR1 and CDR2: SGHRS and YFSETQ. CDR3 size: 17 residues. J lost 4 bases, V lost 2 bases, and 6 bases had no gene match.

CDR3 bases: TGCGCCAGCAGCTTTTTACAGGGGGGATACGAGCAGTACTTC. This gives the protein CASSFLQGGYEQYF. V usage is TRBV5-1 and J usage is TRBJ2-5; 8 nucleotides agree with TRBD1. The end of the DNA fits TRBJ2-7 better, so the J call may be wrong. This CDR3 has 14 amino acids. CDR1 and CDR2 from the germline V gene are SGHRS and YFSETQ.

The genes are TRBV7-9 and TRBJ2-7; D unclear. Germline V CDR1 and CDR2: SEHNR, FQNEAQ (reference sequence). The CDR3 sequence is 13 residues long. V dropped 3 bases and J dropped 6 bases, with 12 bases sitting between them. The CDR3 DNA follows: TGTGCCAGCAGCTTGGTGGGCATGAGCGAGCAGTACTTC. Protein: CASSLVGMSEQYF.

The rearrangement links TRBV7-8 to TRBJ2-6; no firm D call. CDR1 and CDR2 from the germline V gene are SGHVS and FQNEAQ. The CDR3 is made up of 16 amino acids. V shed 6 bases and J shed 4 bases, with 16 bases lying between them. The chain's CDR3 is CASRQVAELGANVLTF. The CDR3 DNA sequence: TGTGCCAGCAGGCAAGTGGCGGAGTTGGGGGCCAACGTCCTGACTTTC.

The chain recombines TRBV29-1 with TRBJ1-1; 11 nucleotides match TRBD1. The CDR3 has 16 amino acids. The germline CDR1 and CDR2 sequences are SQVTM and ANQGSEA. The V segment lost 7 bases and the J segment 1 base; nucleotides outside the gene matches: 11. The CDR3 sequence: CSAQRTGGVKNTEAFF. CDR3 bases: TGCAGCGCACAGCGGACAGGGGGCGTGAAGAACACTGAAGCTTTCTTT.

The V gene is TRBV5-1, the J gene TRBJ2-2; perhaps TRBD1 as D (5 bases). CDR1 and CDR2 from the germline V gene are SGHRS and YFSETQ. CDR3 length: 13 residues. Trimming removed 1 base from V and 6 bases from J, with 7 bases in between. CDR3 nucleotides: TGCGCCAGCAGCTTGACAGGTTCCGGGGAGCTGTTTTTT. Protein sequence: CASSLTGSGELFF.

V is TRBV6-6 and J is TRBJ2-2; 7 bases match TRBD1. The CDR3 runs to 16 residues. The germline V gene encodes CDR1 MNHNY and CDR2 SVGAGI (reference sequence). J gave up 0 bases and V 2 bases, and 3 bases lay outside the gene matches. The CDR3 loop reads CASSYPQGANTGELFF. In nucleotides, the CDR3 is TGTGCCAGCAGTTACCCCCAGGGGGCGAACACCGGGGAGCTGTTTTTT.

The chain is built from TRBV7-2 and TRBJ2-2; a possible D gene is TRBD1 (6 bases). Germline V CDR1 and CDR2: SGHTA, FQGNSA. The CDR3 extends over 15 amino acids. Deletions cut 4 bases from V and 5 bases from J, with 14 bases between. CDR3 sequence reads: CASSSQGVKTGELFF. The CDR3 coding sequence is TGTGCCAGCAGCTCACAGGGAGTAAAGACCGGGGAGCTGTTTTTT.

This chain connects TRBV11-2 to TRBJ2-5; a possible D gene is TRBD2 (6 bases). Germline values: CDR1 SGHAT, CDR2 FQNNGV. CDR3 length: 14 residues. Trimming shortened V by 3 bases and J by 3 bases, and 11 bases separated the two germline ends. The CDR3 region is CASSFRLGEETQYF. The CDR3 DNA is TGTGCCAGCAGCTTTAGACTAGGAGAAGAGACCCAGTACTTC.

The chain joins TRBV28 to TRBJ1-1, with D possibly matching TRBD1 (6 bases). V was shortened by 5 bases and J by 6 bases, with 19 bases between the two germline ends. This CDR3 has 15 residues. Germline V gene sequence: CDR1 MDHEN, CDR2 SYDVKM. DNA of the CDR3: TGTGCCAGCAGTCCGGGGACATTCCGGATTCCTGAAGCTTTCTTT. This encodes CASSPGTFRIPEAFF.

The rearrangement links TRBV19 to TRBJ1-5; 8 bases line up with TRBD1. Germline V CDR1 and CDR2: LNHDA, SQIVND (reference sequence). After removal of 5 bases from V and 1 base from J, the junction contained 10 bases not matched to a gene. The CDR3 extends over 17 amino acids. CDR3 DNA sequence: TGTGCCAGTAGTGCCGGGACAGGCGGATACAGCAATCAGCCCCAGCATTTT. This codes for CASSAGTGGYSNQPQHF.

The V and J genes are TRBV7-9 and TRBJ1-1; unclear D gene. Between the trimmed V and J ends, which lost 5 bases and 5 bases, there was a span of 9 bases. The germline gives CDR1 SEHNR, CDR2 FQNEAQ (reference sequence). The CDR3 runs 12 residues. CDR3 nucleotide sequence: TGTGCCAGCAGCCCCCGGGTGACTGAAGCTTTCTTT. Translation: CASSPRVTEAFF.